This is a list of T cell receptor beta chains from one sample in a study of blood T cell repertoires in COVID-19. The protocol was immunoSEQ multiplex PCR, while the TCRdb copy is restricted to in-frame clones and leaves out a portion. The sample lists roughly 500,000 clones; 70% to 90% were seen once. The sequencing input was PBMCs or T cells enriched from blood (not recorded which). These receptors were collected from a woman in her forties who had recovered from COVID-19. The CDR3 runs from the conserved cysteine through the conserved F or W. A D gene is named only where the DNA matches it firmly. Where a row states a size, it is once, few, many or the class of an expanded clone; other rows omit it.

cdr3_aa cdr3_nt clone_size j_call v_call d_call cdr3_length
CASSKGAGDTDTQYF TGTGCCAGCAGCAAAGGGGCAGGGGACACAGATACGCAGTATTTT - TRBJ2-3 TRBV21-1 - 15
CASSLGARANNSPLHF TGTGCCAGCAGCTTAGGGGCGAGGGCGAATAATTCACCCCTCCACTTT - TRBJ1-6 TRBV7-2 - 16
CASSLVVGLNYGYTF TGCGCCAGCAGCTTGGTCGTGGGCCTAAACTATGGCTACACCTTC - TRBJ1-2 TRBV5-1 - 15
CATAGLEVETQYF TGTGCCACTGCGGGGCTAGAAGTAGAGACCCAGTACTTC - TRBJ2-5 TRBV10-3 - 13
CASSLGPIGVQETQYF TGCGCCAGCAGCTTGGGGCCAATCGGGGTCCAAGAGACCCAGTACTTC - TRBJ2-5 TRBV5-1 - 16
CASSQEGWGLAEISYNEQFF TGCGCCAGCAGCCAAGAGGGGTGGGGACTAGCGGAAATTTCCTACAATGAGCAGTTCTTC - TRBJ2-1 TRBV4-3 TRBD2 20
CASSPTGLYGYTF TGTGCCAGCAGCCCGACAGGACTCTATGGCTACACCTTC - TRBJ1-2 TRBV6-5 - 13
CASSPPSNTYGYTF TGTGCCAGCTCACCCCCTAGTAACACCTATGGCTACACCTTC - TRBJ1-2 TRBV18 - 14
CASSQDTIQGMNTEAFF TGTGCCAGCAGCCAAGATACTATACAGGGCATGAACACTGAAGCTTTCTTT once TRBJ1-1 TRBV3-1/TRBV3-2 - 17
CAISESFGDEQFF TGTGCCATCAGTGAGTCTTTCGGGGATGAGCAGTTCTTC - TRBJ2-1 TRBV10-3 - 13
CASRGGGLSGANVLTF TGTGCCAGCAGGGGGGGAGGGCTATCTGGGGCCAACGTCCTGACTTTC - TRBJ2-6 TRBV5-4 TRBD2 16
CASSQGTSGIQETQYF TGTGCCAGCAGCCAAGGGACTAGCGGGATTCAAGAGACCCAGTACTTC - TRBJ2-5 TRBV4-2 TRBD2 16
CASSLLEGNEQFF TGTGCCAGCAGCCTACTAGAGGGTAATGAGCAGTTCTTC - TRBJ2-1 TRBV5-4 - 13
CASSLYSYGYTF TGTGCCAGCAGCTTGTACAGCTATGGCTACACCTTC - TRBJ1-2 TRBV5-6 - 12
CASSQDHLGQSYGYTF TGCGCCAGCAGCCAAGATCATTTGGGACAGAGCTATGGCTACACCTTC - TRBJ1-2 TRBV4-3 TRBD1 16
CASSDLSGTGIEEEQYF TGTGCCAGCAGTGACCTTTCCGGGACAGGGATAGAGGAGGAGCAGTACTTC few TRBJ2-7 TRBV28 TRBD1 17
CASSYSASRDTEAFF TGTGCCAGCAGTTACTCGGCCTCCCGGGACACTGAAGCTTTCTTT - TRBJ1-1 TRBV6-5 - 15
CASSLGWQGETQYF TGTGCCAGCAGCTTAGGTTGGCAGGGGGAGACCCAGTACTTC once TRBJ2-5 TRBV13 - 14
CASSAGQGSYEQYF TGCGCGTCATCGGCAGGACAGGGATCCTACGAGCAGTACTTC - TRBJ2-7 TRBV5-1 TRBD1 14
CASSQEPGLAGTGGELFF TGCGCCAGCAGCCAAGAACCTGGGTTAGCGGGGACGGGCGGGGAGCTGTTTTTT - TRBJ2-2 TRBV4-3 TRBD2 18
CASSSDRGETQYF TGTGCCAGCAGCTCCGACAGGGGAGAGACCCAGTACTTC - TRBJ2-5 TRBV11-3 TRBD1 13
CASSDRVADTQYF TGTGCCAGCAGCGACAGGGTTGCAGATACGCAGTATTTT - TRBJ2-3 TRBV9 - 13
CASSQVYGTGFFNYGYTF TGTGCCAGCAGCCAGGTCTACGGGACAGGGTTCTTTAACTATGGCTACACCTTC once TRBJ1-2 TRBV14 TRBD1 18
CASSSANRYEKLFF TGCGCCAGCAGCTCTGCGAACAGATATGAAAAACTGTTTTTT - TRBJ1-4 TRBV5-1 - 14
CATSAGSYNSPLHF TGTGCCACCAGCGCGGGGTCCTATAATTCACCCCTCCACTTT - TRBJ1-6 TRBV15 - 14
CASSQEGLGEFWEAFF TGTGCCAGCAGCCAAGAGGGTCTAGGGGAATTCTGGGAAGCTTTCTTT - TRBJ1-1 TRBV3-1/TRBV3-2 - 16
CASGLGLQQYF TGTGCTAGTGGTTTGGGACTCCAGCAGTACTTC - TRBJ2-7 TRBV12-5 - 11
CSRRDGNEQFF TGCAGTCGGCGGGATGGCAATGAGCAGTTCTTC - TRBJ2-1 TRBV20-1 - 11
CASSSGQGARGYTF TGCGCCAGCAGCTCGGGACAGGGGGCCCGTGGCTACACCTTC - TRBJ1-2 TRBV5-1 TRBD1 14
CASSLGRLAGTDYNEQFF TGTGCCAGCAGCTTAGGGAGACTAGCGGGAACGGATTACAATGAGCAGTTCTTC - TRBJ2-1 TRBV7-9 TRBD2 18
CASSQVGQEAFF TGTGCCAGCAGCCAAGTGGGACAGGAAGCTTTCTTT - TRBJ1-1 TRBV3-1/TRBV3-2 TRBD1 12
CAIRPQGTGELFF TGTGCCATCAGACCTCAGGGGACCGGGGAGCTGTTTTTT - TRBJ2-2 TRBV10-3 - 13
CASSEGPQGIVRDYGYTF TGTGCCAGCAGTGAAGGCCCACAGGGGATTGTTAGGGACTATGGCTACACCTTC - TRBJ1-2 TRBV2 TRBD1 18
CASSPEATDTQYF TGTGCCAGCAGTCCCGAGGCCACAGATACGCAGTATTTT - TRBJ2-3 TRBV5-4 - 13
CSASSTGRTYGYTF TGCAGTGCTAGTTCGACAGGGAGAACCTATGGCTACACCTTC - TRBJ1-2 TRBV20-1 TRBD1 14
CASSQGGGWHNEQFF TGCGCCAGCAGCCAAGGGGGCGGATGGCACAATGAGCAGTTCTTC - TRBJ2-1 TRBV4-3 - 15
CASSLAGEFLDF TGTGCCAGCAGTTTGGCGGGAGAGTTTTTGGACTTC - TRBJ2-7 TRBV28 TRBD2 12
CASSFGGQIGNTIYF TGTGCCAGCAGTTTCGGGGGACAGATTGGAAACACCATATATTTT - TRBJ1-3 TRBV28 TRBD1 15
CASSRPGANYGYTF TGTGCCAGCAGCCGCCCGGGGGCTAACTATGGCTACACCTTC - TRBJ1-2 TRBV4-2 - 14
CASSLRSGEGNEQFF TGCGCCAGCAGCTTGCGGTCAGGGGAAGGCAATGAGCAGTTCTTC - TRBJ2-1 TRBV5-1 - 15
CASNPSGAGGEAFF TGTGCCAGCAACCCCTCAGGGGCGGGAGGTGAAGCTTTCTTT - TRBJ1-1 TRBV11-3 - 14
CASSLGQGGYNEQFF TGTGCCAGCAGCTTGGGACAGGGAGGATACAATGAGCAGTTCTTC few TRBJ2-1 TRBV7-2 TRBD1 15
CASPDLGEEDQPQHF TGTGCCAGCCCAGATTTGGGGGAGGAAGATCAGCCCCAGCATTTT once TRBJ1-5 TRBV21-1 - 15
CSVVRVDFQETQYF TGCAGCGTTGTGAGGGTCGACTTCCAAGAGACCCAGTACTTC - TRBJ2-5 TRBV29-1 - 14
CASSPIPTQDRASTF TGTGCCAGCTCACCTATTCCCACTCAGGACAGGGCGAGTACCTTC - TRBJ1-2 TRBV18 TRBD1 15
CASSLEGGRGEQFF TGTGCCAGCAGCTTAGAGGGCGGGAGAGGTGAGCAGTTCTTC - TRBJ2-1 TRBV7-2 TRBD2 14
CSASFGATGNTIYF TGCAGTGCTAGTTTTGGGGCCACTGGAAACACCATATATTTT - TRBJ1-3 TRBV20-1 - 14
CASSSNRGSAVYEQYF TGTGCCAGCAGCTCTAACAGGGGATCGGCGGTCTACGAGCAGTACTTC - TRBJ2-7 TRBV12-1 - 16
CASSVWTPTGETQYF TGTGCCAGCAGTGTGTGGACACCTACTGGGGAGACCCAGTACTTC - TRBJ2-5 TRBV27 - 15
CATVTFGSSNEQFF TGTGCCACCGTCACGTTTGGTAGCAGCAATGAGCAGTTCTTC - TRBJ2-1 TRBV27 - 14
CASSPRHPSSYNEQFF TGTGCCAGCAGCCCGAGACACCCGAGCTCCTACAATGAGCAGTTCTTC - TRBJ2-1 TRBV27 - 16
CATSRDPSTGENTEAFF TGTGCCACCAGCAGAGATCCCTCGACAGGGGAGAACACTGAAGCTTTCTTT - TRBJ1-1 TRBV15 TRBD1 17
CASSLDGGGATDTQYF TGTGCCAGCAGCTTAGATGGGGGAGGCGCCACAGATACGCAGTATTTT - TRBJ2-3 TRBV13 - 16
CASSKGLGGNEQFF TGTGCCAGCAGCAAGGGCCTGGGGGGCAATGAGCAGTTCTTC - TRBJ2-1 TRBV7-2 - 14